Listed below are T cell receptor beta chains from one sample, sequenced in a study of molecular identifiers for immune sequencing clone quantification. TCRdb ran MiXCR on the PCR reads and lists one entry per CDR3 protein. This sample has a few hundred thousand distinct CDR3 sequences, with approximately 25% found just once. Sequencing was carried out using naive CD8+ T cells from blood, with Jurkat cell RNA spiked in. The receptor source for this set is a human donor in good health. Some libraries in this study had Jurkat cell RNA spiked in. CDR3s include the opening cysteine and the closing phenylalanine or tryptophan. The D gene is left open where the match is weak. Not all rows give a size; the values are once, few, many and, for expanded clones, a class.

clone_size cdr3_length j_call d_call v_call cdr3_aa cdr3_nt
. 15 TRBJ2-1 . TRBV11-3 CASSWTAASYNEQFF TGTGCCAGCAGCTGGACAGCGGCCTCCTACAATGAGCAGTTCTTC
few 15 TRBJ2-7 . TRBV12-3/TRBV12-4 CASSTLTSHGHEQYF TGTGCCAGCAGCACTCTGACTAGTCACGGCCACGAGCAGTACTTC
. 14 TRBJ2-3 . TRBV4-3 CASSPGRGSDTQYF TGCGCCAGCAGCCCTGGTCGGGGTTCAGATACGCAGTATTTT
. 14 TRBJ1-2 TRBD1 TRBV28 CASSWDRGPDGYTF TGTGCCAGCAGCTGGGACAGGGGGCCGGATGGCTACACCTTC
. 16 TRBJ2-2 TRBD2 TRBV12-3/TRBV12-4 CASSFIAGTNTGKLFF TGTGCCAGCAGTTTCATAGCGGGAACGAACACCGGAAAGCTGTTTTTT
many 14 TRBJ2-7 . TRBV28 CASSLRVEVYEQYF TGTGCCAGCAGCCTACGGGTCGAGGTATACGAGCAGTACTTC
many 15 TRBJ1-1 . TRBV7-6 CASSPQDIMNTEAFF TGTGCCAGCAGCCCACAGGACATCATGAACACTGAAGCTTTCTTT
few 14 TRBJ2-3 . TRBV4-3 CASSQPMGRDTQYF TGCGCCAGCAGCCAACCCATGGGCCGAGATACGCAGTATTTT
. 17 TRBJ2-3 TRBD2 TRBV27 CASSLLARTSGSGTQYF TGTGCCAGCAGTTTACTAGCTCGGACTAGCGGATCTGGTACGCAGTATTTT
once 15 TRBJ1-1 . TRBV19 CASSISSGANTEAFF TGTGCCAGTAGTATATCGTCGGGAGCGAACACTGAAGCTTTCTTT
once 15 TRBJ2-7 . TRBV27 CASSLGAGAAYEQYF TGTGCCAGCAGTCTCGGCGCGGGGGCCGCCTACGAGCAGTACTTC
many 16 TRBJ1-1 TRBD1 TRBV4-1 CASSHLKGQGSTEAFF TGCGCCAGCAGCCACCTAAAAGGACAGGGGTCGACTGAAGCTTTCTTT
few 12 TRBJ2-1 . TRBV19 CASKTSYNEQFF TGTGCCAGTAAGACCTCCTACAATGAGCAGTTCTTC
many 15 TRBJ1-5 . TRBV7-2 CASSLGQASNQPQHF TGTGCCAGCAGCTTAGGGCAGGCTAGCAATCAGCCCCAGCATTTT
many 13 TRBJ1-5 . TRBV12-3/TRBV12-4 CASSLPGNQPQHF TGTGCCAGCAGTTTGCCGGGGAATCAGCCCCAGCATTTT
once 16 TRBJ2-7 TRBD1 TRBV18 CASSPRDRGTLYEQYF TGTGCCAGCTCACCCCGGGACAGGGGAACGCTCTACGAGCAGTACTTC
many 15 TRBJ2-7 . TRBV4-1 CASSQEAGGSYEQYF TGCGCCAGCAGCCAAGAAGCCGGGGGCTCCTACGAGCAGTACTTC
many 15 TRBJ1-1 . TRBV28 CASSFTPTETTEAFF TGTGCCAGCAGTTTTACGCCAACCGAGACCACTGAAGCTTTCTTT
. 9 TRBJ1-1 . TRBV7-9 CAPEPEAFF TGTGCCCCTGAGCCTGAAGCTTTCTTT
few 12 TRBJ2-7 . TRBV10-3 CAISPGLDEQYF TGTGCCATCTCGCCCGGGCTCGACGAGCAGTACTTC